This T cell receptor beta chain was documented in a study of technical replicates of blood from several donors. CDR1 and CDR2 from the germline V gene are SGHDN and FVKESK. This CDR3 spans 18 amino acids. With 1 base removed from V and 0 bases from J, the gap between germline ends came to 19 bases. Sequencing was performed with immunoSEQ multiplex PCR; in TCRdb, only in-frame clones are kept and a portion is missing. The repertoire holds roughly 87,000 clones, with 94% as singletons. The TCR comes from a human donor in good health. The gene calls are TRBV14 and TRBJ2-7; D may be TRBD2 (5 bases). The source material was T cells isolated from PBMCs. The CDR3 spells CASSQGSLYRGSSYEQYF. Here the CDR3 DNA reads TGTGCCAGCAGCCAAGGATCCTTATACCGGGGAAGCTCCTACGAGCAGTACTTC. Full variable domain (missing parts from reference TRBV14 and TRBJ2-7): EAGVTQFPSHSVIEKGQTVTLRCDPISGHDNLYWYRRVMGKEIKFLLHFVKESKQDESGMPNNRFLAERTGGTYSTLKVQPAELEDSGVYFCASSQGSLYRGSSYEQYFGPGTRLTVT.